A single sample is the source of the 29 T cell receptor beta chains below, sequenced in a study of control samples from healthy donors and cancer patients. Sequencing used immunoSEQ multiplex PCR; TCRdb keeps in-frame clones, though not all of them. This table holds some 73,000 clones, 90% to 95% found once. The sample comprised blood. Receptor source: a woman in her 40s in good health.

The CDR3 reads CASSQEDTQYF. The CDR3 coding sequence is TGTGCCAGCAGCCAAGAAGATACGCAGTATTTT. The chain employs TRBV3-1 (or the pseudogene TRBV3-2) and TRBJ2-3; D unresolved. This CDR3 region has 11 residues. The V and J ends lost 0 bases and 5 bases respectively, with 0 bases between them. CDR1 is LGHDT and CDR2 is YNNKEL in the germline V gene (reference sequence).

For the CDR3, the DNA is TGCGCCAGCAGCGCTAGCGGGAGTTTTAATGAGCAGTTCTTC. Translating gives CASSASGSFNEQFF. The V and J genes are TRBV5-1 and TRBJ2-1, with 10 bases fitting TRBD2. Germline loops: CDR1 SGHRS, CDR2 YFSETQ. V was pared by 4 bases and J by 7 bases, with 5 bases of the junction left unmatched. This CDR3 region has 14 residues.

V is TRBV7-2 and J is TRBJ2-3, with 8 bases identical to TRBD2. Germline V gene lookup returns CDR1 SGHTA and CDR2 FQGNSA. This CDR3 contains 15 residues. The J segment lost 4 bases and the V segment lost 8 bases, leaving 11 bases of the junction unmatched. The CDR3 sequence is CASCTIGGAPDTQYF. CDR3 DNA sequence: TGTGCCAGCTGCACTATCGGGGGGGCCCCAGATACGCAGTATTTT.

This sequence joins TRBV9 and TRBJ1-6, with D uncertain. The CDR3 sequence is 16 residues long. V gave up 4 bases and J gave up 0 bases, with 11 bases separating them. Germline V CDR1 and CDR2: SGDLS, YYNGEE. The CDR3 loop is CASSRTEASYNSPLHF. The CDR3 nucleotides are TGTGCCAGCAGCCGTACAGAAGCCTCCTATAATTCACCCCTCCACTTT.

This chain uses TRBV18 with TRBJ2-7; D gene unclear. CDR1 and CDR2 from the germline V gene are KGHSH and LQKENI. V was trimmed by 0 bases and J by 3 bases, leaving 6 bases between them. The length of the CDR3 is 13 residues. The chain's CDR3 is CASSPPTLYEQYF. In nucleotides, the CDR3 is TGTGCCAGCTCACCACCCACTCTCTACGAGCAGTACTTC.

V gene TRBV2 combines with J gene TRBJ1-2, with 8 bases lining up with TRBD1. CDR3 length: 16 amino acids. The germline gives CDR1 SNHLY, CDR2 FYNNEI. V gave up 6 bases and J gave up 3 bases; unmatched junction bases: 12. The CDR3 nucleotides read TGTGCCAGCAGGGAACCGGGACAGGCTGGTGACTATGGCTACACCTTC. Its translation is CASREPGQAGDYGYTF.

The J gene is TRBJ1-2, the V gene TRBV7-2; the D is unclear. V was clipped by 4 bases and J by 0 bases, with 3 bases between them. Germline CDR1 SGHTA, CDR2 FQGNSA. CDR3 size: 12 residues. CDR3 loop: CASSSTNYGYTF. The CDR3 DNA reads TGTGCCAGCAGCTCGACTAACTATGGCTACACCTTC.

The genes are TRBV28 and TRBJ1-3; 9 bases fit TRBD1. The CDR3 totals 17 residues. V was pared by 4 bases and J by 4 bases, with 11 bases of the junction left unmatched. The germline V gene encodes CDR1 MDHEN and CDR2 SYDVKM. The CDR3 spells CASSSSGTGFLGNTIYF. The CDR3 DNA reads as TGTGCCAGCAGTTCGTCCGGGACAGGGTTCCTCGGAAACACCATATATTTT.

V gene TRBV10-2 combines with J gene TRBJ1-2, with D possibly matching TRBD1 (5 bases). V dropped 3 bases and J dropped 5 bases, with 13 bases sitting between them. CDR1 is WSHSY, CDR2 SAAADI, per germline. The CDR3 spans 14 residues. The CDR3 nucleotides are TGCGCCAGCAGTGAAGAGGGGTTAGGATATGGCTACACCTTC. Translated: CASSEEGLGYGYTF.

This chain uses TRBV12-3 or TRBV12-4 with TRBJ1-2, with TRBD1 matching over 8 bases. This CDR3 contains 13 residues. J gave up 8 bases and V 3 bases, and 5 bases lay outside the gene matches. Written as DNA, the CDR3 is TGTGCCAGCAGTTTCTACGGACAGGGAGGCTACACCTTC. Protein sequence: CASSFYGQGGYTF.

This chain uses TRBV5-1 with TRBJ1-1, with TRBD1 matching 8 bases. Germline V lookup: CDR1 SGHRS, CDR2 YFSETQ. Trimming cost V 4 bases and J 0 bases; bases outside gene matches: 17. CDR3 size: 19 residues. CDR3 sequence: CASSRFPRGQKGMNTEAFF. The CDR3 DNA follows: TGCGCCAGCAGCCGGTTCCCCAGGGGGCAGAAGGGTATGAACACTGAAGCTTTCTTT.

Only one count was recorded for this clone. As DNA, the CDR3 is TGTGCCAGCAGTCGACAGCCAGATCAGCCCCAGCATTTT. It specifies CASSRQPDQPQHF. The chain carries TRBV12-3 or TRBV12-4 and TRBJ1-5; TRBD1 might be the D (5 bases). CDR3 length: 13 amino acids. V dropped 5 bases and J dropped 5 bases, with 10 bases sitting between them.

The chain couples TRBV15 to TRBJ2-6; D perhaps matches TRBD1 (6 bases). CDR1 is LNHNV, CDR2 YYDKDF, per germline (reference sequence). Trimming left V 7 bases short and J 2 bases short, with 15 bases between. The CDR3 extends over 16 amino acids. The CDR3: CATTRGRGTGANVLTF. The CDR3 region has the DNA TGTGCCACCACTCGTGGTAGGGGGACTGGGGCCAACGTCCTGACTTTC.

J is TRBJ2-4 and V is TRBV4-1; D is unresolved. Germline CDR1 and CDR2: MGHRA and YSYEKL. V was clipped by 0 bases and J by 0 bases, with 15 bases between them. The CDR3 has 18 amino acids. In DNA form, the CDR3 reads TGCGCCAGCAGCCAAGAAGCGTCTGGTCTGCTAGCCAAAAACATTCAGTACTTC. Translating gives CASSQEASGLLAKNIQYF.

The rearrangement joins TRBV14 to TRBJ1-6; a possible D gene is TRBD1 (6 bases). Germline CDR1 SGHDN, CDR2 FVKESK. The length of the CDR3 is 13 residues. The germline V and J ends were trimmed by 4 bases and 8 bases, with 9 bases remaining between them. The CDR3 loop is CASSPRTDSPLHF. The CDR3 DNA reads TGTGCCAGCAGCCCGCGGACAGATTCACCCCTCCACTTT.

The chain links TRBV10-3 to TRBJ2-2; D is unclear. The germline CDR1 and CDR2 sequences are ENHRY and SYGVKD. The CDR3 is made up of 14 amino acids. Deletions cut 6 bases from V and 0 bases from J, with 8 bases between. The CDR3 loop is CAIRQQPNTGELFF. Written as DNA, the CDR3 is TGTGCCATCAGGCAACAGCCGAACACCGGGGAGCTGTTTTTT.

The chain is built from TRBV5-1 and TRBJ2-3; D may be TRBD1 or TRBD2 (5 bases each). The germline V gene has CDR1 SGHRS and CDR2 YFSETQ. The CDR3 has 15 residues. Trimming took 1 base from V and 4 from J, leaving 13 bases between them. The CDR3 bases are TGCGCCAGCAGCTTGTCGGGACCCCCCGCAGATACGCAGTATTTT. It specifies CASSLSGPPADTQYF. The entire variable domain, with the rest obtained from reference TRBV5-1 and TRBJ2-3, is as follows: KAGVTQTPRYLIKTRGQQVTLSCSPISGHRSVSWYQQTPGQGLQFLFEYFSETQRNKGNFPGRFSGRQFSNSRSEMNVSTLELGDSALYLCASSLSGPPADTQYFGPGTRLTVL.

This sequence joins TRBV6-5 and TRBJ1-6; D gene ambiguous. V shed 6 bases and J shed 7 bases, with 10 bases lying between them. This CDR3 is built from 13 residues. CDR1 MNHEY and CDR2 SVGAGI come from the germline V gene. Written as DNA, the CDR3 is TGTGCCAGCAGGGTGGAGGGAAATTCACCCCTCCACTTT. Its protein product is CASRVEGNSPLHF.

This chain connects TRBV5-8 to TRBJ1-6; D gene uncertain. The germline gives CDR1 SGHTS, CDR2 YDEGEE. The CDR3 is 15 amino acids. The germline V and J ends were trimmed by 0 bases and 5 bases, with 9 bases remaining between them. The CDR3 DNA sequence: TGTGCCAGCAGCTTGGTGTCTGTGGATAATTCACCCCTCCACTTT. It encodes CASSLVSVDNSPLHF. The full variable domain, its missing parts supplied by reference TRBV5-8 and TRBJ1-6, is EAGVTQSPTHLIKTRGQQATLRCSPISGHTSVYWYQQALGLGLQFLLWYDEGEERNRGNFPPRFSGRQFPNYSSELNVNALELEDSALYLCASSLVSVDNSPLHFGNGTRLTVT.

This chain connects TRBV6-5 to TRBJ1-3; D unresolved. The V gene lost 5 bases and the J gene lost 0 bases, with 5 bases spanning the gap. This CDR3 is 13 amino acids long. The germline V gene has CDR1 MNHEY and CDR2 SVGAGI. CDR3 protein: CASSPDSGNTIYF. The CDR3 DNA sequence: TGTGCCAGCAGTCCTGACTCTGGAAACACCATATATTTT.

The chain carries TRBV18 and TRBJ1-2; D gene uncertain. The germline CDR1 and CDR2 sequences are KGHSH and LQKENI. The CDR3 is made up of 15 amino acids. The V and J ends lost 4 bases and 3 bases respectively, with 15 bases between them. This chain's CDR3 is CASSRRAGRDYGYTF. CDR3 DNA: TGTGCCAGCTCACGACGGGCCGGAAGAGACTATGGCTACACCTTC.

V and J are TRBV6-5 and TRBJ2-3; D remains unclear. The germline V and J ends were trimmed by 4 bases and 3 bases, with 11 bases remaining between them. This CDR3 region has 14 residues. The V gene's germline CDR1 is MNHEY and CDR2 SVGAGI. CDR3 residues: CASSFDWNTDTQYF. The CDR3, as DNA: TGTGCCAGCAGTTTCGATTGGAATACAGATACGCAGTATTTT.

V and J are TRBV24-1 and TRBJ1-4; D uncertain. V lost 4 bases to trimming and J lost 0 bases, with 5 bases between them. CDR3 length: 14 amino acids. The V gene's germline CDR1 is KGHDR and CDR2 SFDVKD. This chain's CDR3 is CATSDGATNEKLFF. CDR3 DNA: TGTGCCACCAGTGACGGTGCAACTAATGAAAAACTGTTTTTT.

CDR3 protein: CASSLSRGSGTDTQYF. The DNA for the CDR3 is TGCGCCAGCAGCTTGAGTCGGGGGTCTGGCACAGATACGCAGTATTTT. This sequence joins TRBV5-1 and TRBJ2-3; D is possibly TRBD2 (6 bases). This CDR3 comprises 16 residues. Trimming took 1 base from V and 1 from J, leaving 13 bases between them. Germline values: CDR1 SGHRS, CDR2 YFSETQ. Filled out from reference TRBV5-1 and TRBJ2-3, the complete variable domain reads KAGVTQTPRYLIKTRGQQVTLSCSPISGHRSVSWYQQTPGQGLQFLFEYFSETQRNKGNFPGRFSGRQFSNSRSEMNVSTLELGDSALYLCASSLSRGSGTDTQYFGPGTRLTVL.

The gene calls are TRBV2 and TRBJ1-4; TRBD1 matches at 8 bases. This CDR3 has 12 residues. J gave up 8 bases and V 10 bases, and 6 bases lay outside the gene matches. Germline CDR1 and CDR2: SNHLY and FYNNEI. The CDR3 protein is CAIRTGPEKLFF. The CDR3 region has the DNA TGTGCCATACGGACAGGGCCGGAAAAACTGTTTTTT.

V is TRBV1 and J is TRBJ1-1; the table's D call TRBD1 went unverified against the DNA. TRBV1 is a listed pseudogene. This CDR3 is 15 amino acids long. CDR3 in DNA: TGCACCAGCAGCCACCCCACATGGGGGCACACTGAAGCTTTCTTT. Translating gives CTSSHPTWGHTEAFF.

The chain uses TRBV29-1 and TRBJ1-5, with D unresolved. The CDR3 consists of 13 residues. Germline loops: CDR1 SQVTM, CDR2 ANQGSEA. V gave up 4 bases and J gave up 6 bases, with 13 bases separating them. The CDR3 loop reads CSVARGRAQPQHF. The CDR3 region has the DNA TGCAGCGTTGCTCGGGGTCGGGCTCAGCCCCAGCATTTT.

The gene calls are TRBV29-1 and TRBJ2-2, with TRBD1 matching over 10 bases. The V and J ends lost 6 bases and 5 bases, in that order; junction bases with no gene match: 12. This CDR3 spans 16 amino acids. Germline V CDR1 and CDR2: SQVTM, ANQGSEA. CDR3: CSVTLPTGGWTGELFF. The CDR3 nucleotides read TGCAGCGTCACCCTACCGACAGGGGGCTGGACCGGGGAGCTGTTTTTT.

This chain joins TRBV14 and TRBJ2-7, with TRBD1 matching 9 bases. CDR3 length: 17 amino acids. From germline, CDR1 is SGHDN and CDR2 FVKESK. Losses at the gene ends were 0 bases for V and 3 bases for J; bases not matched to a gene: 9. The CDR3 is CASSQDLSGTGIYEQYF. The DNA for the CDR3 is TGTGCCAGCAGCCAAGATCTATCCGGGACAGGGATCTACGAGCAGTACTTC.